This T cell receptor beta chain was captured in a study of blood T cell repertoires in COVID-19. Across the whole study: Sites across the United States, Italy and Spain contributed samples from acute and convalescent COVID-19. T cells, B-cell-depleted T cells, or PBMCs supplied cDNA or gDNA.

The authors' processing: Reference gene primers were amplified, and this amplification served to estimate nucleated cell counts. Assay: immunoSEQ multiplex PCR; the TCRdb copy retains only in-frame clones and omits some. V, J and clone size are those of that table, while D and trimming were read from the DNA. The sample carries under 200,000 clones, 65% to 85% recorded once. The V gene lost 5 bases and the J gene lost 1 base, with 3 bases spanning the gap. The CDR3 has 13 residues. Per the germline V gene, CDR1 is SGHTA and CDR2 is FQGTGA. The sequenced sample consisted of peripheral blood. This sequence was found in a man in his 70s with active or convalescent COVID-19. This chain uses TRBV7-3 with TRBJ2-6, with unresolved D. The CDR3 loop is CASSPSGANVLTF. CDR3 nucleotide sequence: TGTGCCAGCAGCCCGTCTGGGGCCAACGTCCTGACTTTC.